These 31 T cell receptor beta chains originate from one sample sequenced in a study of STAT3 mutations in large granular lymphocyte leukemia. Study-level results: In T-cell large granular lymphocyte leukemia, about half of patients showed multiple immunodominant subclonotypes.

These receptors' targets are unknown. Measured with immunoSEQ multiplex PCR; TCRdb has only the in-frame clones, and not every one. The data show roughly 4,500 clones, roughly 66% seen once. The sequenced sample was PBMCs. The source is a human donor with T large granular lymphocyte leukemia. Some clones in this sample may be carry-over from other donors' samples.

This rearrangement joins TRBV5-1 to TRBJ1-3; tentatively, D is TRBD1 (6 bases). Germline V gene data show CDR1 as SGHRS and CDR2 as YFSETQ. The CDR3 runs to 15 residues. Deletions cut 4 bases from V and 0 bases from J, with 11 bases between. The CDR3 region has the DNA TGCGCCAGCAGCCCGGGACAACTCTCTGGAAACACCATATATTTT. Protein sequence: CASSPGQLSGNTIYF.

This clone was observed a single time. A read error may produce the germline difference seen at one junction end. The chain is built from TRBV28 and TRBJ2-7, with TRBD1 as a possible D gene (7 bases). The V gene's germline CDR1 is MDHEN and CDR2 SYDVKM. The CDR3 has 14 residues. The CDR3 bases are TGTGCCAGCAGTCTGCGGGGACAGTCCTTCGAGCAGTACTTC. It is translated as CASSLRGQSFEQYF.

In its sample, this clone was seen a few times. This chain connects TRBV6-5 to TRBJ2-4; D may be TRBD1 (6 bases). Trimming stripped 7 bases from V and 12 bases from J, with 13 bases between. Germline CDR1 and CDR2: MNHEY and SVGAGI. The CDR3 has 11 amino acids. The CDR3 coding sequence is TGTGCCAGCATCTCCGGGACATATCAGTACTTC. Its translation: CASISGTYQYF.

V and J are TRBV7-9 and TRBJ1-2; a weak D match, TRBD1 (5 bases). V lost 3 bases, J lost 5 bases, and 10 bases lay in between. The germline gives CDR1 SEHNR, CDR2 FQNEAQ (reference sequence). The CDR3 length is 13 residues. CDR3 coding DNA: TGTGCCAGCAGCTTGGGCAGGGTTTATGGCTACACCTTC. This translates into CASSLGRVYGYTF.

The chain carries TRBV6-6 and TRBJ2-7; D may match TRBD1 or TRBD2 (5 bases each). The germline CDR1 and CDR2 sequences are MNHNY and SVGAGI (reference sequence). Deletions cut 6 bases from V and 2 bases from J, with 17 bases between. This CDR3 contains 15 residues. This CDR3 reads CASRSLGPWTYEQYF. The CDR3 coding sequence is TGTGCCAGCAGGTCCCTGGGACCGTGGACCTACGAGCAGTACTTC.

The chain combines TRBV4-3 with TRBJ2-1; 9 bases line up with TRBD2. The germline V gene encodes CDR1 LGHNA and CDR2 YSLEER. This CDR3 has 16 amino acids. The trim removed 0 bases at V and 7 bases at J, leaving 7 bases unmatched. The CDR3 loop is CASSQDRAGGYNEQFF. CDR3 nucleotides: TGCGCCAGCAGCCAAGATCGCGCGGGAGGGTATAATGAGCAGTTCTTC.

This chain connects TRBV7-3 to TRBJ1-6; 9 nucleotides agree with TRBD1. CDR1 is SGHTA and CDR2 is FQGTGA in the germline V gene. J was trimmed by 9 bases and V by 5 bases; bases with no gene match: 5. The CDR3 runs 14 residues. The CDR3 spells CASSLGQGSSPLHF. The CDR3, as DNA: TGTGCCAGCAGCCTGGGACAGGGCAGTTCACCCCTCCACTTT.

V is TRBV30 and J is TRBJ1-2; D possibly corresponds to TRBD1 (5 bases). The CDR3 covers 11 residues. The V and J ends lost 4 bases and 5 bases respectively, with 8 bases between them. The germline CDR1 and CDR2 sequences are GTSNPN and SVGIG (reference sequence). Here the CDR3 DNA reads TGTGCCTGGACGGGACTTTATGGCTACACCTTC. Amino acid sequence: CAWTGLYGYTF.

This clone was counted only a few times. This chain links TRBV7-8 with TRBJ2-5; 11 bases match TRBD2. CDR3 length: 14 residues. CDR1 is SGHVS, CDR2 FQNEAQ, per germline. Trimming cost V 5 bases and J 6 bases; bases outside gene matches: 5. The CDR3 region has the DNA TGTGCCAGCAGCCCCGGGACTAGCGGTCAGACCCAGTACTTC. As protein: CASSPGTSGQTQYF.

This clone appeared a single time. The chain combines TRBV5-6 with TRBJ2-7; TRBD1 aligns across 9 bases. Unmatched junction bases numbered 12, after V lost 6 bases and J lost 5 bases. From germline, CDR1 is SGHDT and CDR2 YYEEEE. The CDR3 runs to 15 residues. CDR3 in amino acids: CASTRATGGYHEQYF. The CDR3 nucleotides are TGTGCCAGCACAAGAGCCACAGGGGGCTACCACGAGCAGTACTTC.

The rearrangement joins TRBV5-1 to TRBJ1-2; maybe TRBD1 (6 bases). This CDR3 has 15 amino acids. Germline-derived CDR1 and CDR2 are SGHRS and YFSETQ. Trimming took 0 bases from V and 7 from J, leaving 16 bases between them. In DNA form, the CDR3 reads TGCGCCAGCAGCTTGGGGCAATCGGGGGCGGCTGGCTACACCTTC. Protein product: CASSLGQSGAAGYTF.

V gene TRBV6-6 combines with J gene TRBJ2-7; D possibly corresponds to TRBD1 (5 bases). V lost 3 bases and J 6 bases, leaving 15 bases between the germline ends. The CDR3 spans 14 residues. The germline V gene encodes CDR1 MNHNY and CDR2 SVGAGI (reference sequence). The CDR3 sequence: CASSYRQGMSEQYF. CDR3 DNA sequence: TGTGCCAGCAGTTATAGGCAGGGAATGTCCGAGCAGTACTTC.

DNA for the CDR3: TGCGCCAGCAGCTTGTCAGCGGGAGACACAGATACGCAGTATTTT. As protein: CASSLSAGDTDTQYF. The J gene is TRBJ2-3, the V gene TRBV5-1; 8 nucleotides agree with TRBD2. The CDR3 contains 15 residues. Germline values: CDR1 SGHRS, CDR2 YFSETQ. Trimming removed 1 base from V and 2 bases from J; junction bases left unmatched: 3.

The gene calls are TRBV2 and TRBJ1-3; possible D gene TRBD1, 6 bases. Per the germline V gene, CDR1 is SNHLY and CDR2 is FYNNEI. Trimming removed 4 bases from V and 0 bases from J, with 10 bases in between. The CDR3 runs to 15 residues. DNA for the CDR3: TGTGCCAGCAGTGTAGGCAGGGGCTCTGGAAACACCATATATTTT. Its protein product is CASSVGRGSGNTIYF.

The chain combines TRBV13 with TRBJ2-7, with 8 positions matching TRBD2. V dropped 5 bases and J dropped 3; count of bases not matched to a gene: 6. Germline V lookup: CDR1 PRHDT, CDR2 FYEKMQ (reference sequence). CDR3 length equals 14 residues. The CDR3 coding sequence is TGTGCCAGCAGCCCCGGGAGGGGAGTCTACGAGCAGTACTTC. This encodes CASSPGRGVYEQYF.

CDR3: CASSRATGELFF. The CDR3 DNA reads TGTGCCAGCAGCAGGGCCACCGGGGAGCTGTTTTTT. The genes are TRBV6-5 and TRBJ2-2; D is possibly TRBD1 (5 bases). CDR3 size: 12 residues. CDR1 is MNHEY, CDR2 SVGAGI, per germline. V lost 6 bases to trimming and J lost 4 bases, with 6 bases between them.

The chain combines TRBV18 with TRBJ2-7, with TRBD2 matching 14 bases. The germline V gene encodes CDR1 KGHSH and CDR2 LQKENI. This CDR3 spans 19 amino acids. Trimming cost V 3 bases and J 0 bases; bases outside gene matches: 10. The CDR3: CASSPMTSGRVGFSYEQYF. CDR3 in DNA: TGTGCCAGCTCACCGATGACTAGCGGGAGGGTTGGTTTCTCCTACGAGCAGTACTTC.

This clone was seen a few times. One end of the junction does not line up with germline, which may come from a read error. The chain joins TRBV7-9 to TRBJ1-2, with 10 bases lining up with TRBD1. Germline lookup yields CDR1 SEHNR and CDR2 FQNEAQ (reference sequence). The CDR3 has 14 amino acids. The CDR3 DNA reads TGTGCCGGCAGCTTGTCCGGGACAGGGGATGGCTACACCTTC. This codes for CAGSLSGTGDGYTF.

CDR3 in amino acids: CAWARREGETQYF. DNA of the CDR3: TGTGCCTGGGCTCGGAGGGAGGGGGAGACCCAGTACTTC. J is TRBJ2-5 and V is TRBV30, with 7 nucleotides matching TRBD2. V lost 5 bases to trimming and J lost 5 bases; unmatched junction nucleotides: 8. This CDR3 is 13 amino acids long. Germline assignment: CDR1 GTSNPN and CDR2 SVGIG (reference sequence).

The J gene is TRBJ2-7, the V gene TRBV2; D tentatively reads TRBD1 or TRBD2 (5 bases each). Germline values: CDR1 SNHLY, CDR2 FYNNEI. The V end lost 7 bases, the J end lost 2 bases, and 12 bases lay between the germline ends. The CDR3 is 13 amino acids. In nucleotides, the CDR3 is TGTGCCAGCAAACGGGACGGAGCCTACGAGCAGTACTTC. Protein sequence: CASKRDGAYEQYF.

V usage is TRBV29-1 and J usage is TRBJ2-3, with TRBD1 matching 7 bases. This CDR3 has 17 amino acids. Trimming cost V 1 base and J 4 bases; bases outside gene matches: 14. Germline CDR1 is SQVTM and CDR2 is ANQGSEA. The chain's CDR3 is CSVEGGVNNRGSDTQYF. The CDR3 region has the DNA TGCAGCGTTGAAGGTGGGGTAAATAACAGGGGATCAGATACGCAGTATTTT.

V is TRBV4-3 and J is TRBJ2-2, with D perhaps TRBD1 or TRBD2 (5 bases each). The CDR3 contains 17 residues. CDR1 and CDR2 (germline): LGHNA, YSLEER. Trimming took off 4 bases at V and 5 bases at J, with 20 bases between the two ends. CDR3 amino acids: CASSPNLGLALTGELFF. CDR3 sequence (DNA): TGCGCCAGCAGCCCTAACTTGGGGCTAGCTTTAACCGGGGAGCTGTTTTTT.

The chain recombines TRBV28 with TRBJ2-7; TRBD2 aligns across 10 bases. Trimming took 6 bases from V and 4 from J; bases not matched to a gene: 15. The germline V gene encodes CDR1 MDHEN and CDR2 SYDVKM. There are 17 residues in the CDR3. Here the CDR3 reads CASRPPGLATPGYEQYF. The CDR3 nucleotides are TGTGCCAGCAGACCTCCGGGACTAGCGACCCCGGGGTACGAGCAGTACTTC.

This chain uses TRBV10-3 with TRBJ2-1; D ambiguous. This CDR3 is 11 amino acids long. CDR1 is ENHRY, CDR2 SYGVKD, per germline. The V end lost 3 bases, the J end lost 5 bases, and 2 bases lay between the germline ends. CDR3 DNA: TGTGCCATCAGTGATAACAATGAGCAGTTCTTC. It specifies CAISDNNEQFF.

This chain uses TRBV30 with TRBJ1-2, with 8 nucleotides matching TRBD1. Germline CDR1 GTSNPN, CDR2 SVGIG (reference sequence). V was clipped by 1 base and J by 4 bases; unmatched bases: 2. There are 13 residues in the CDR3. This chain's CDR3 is CAWSAQGAYGYTF. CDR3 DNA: TGTGCCTGGAGTGCGCAGGGGGCCTATGGCTACACCTTC.

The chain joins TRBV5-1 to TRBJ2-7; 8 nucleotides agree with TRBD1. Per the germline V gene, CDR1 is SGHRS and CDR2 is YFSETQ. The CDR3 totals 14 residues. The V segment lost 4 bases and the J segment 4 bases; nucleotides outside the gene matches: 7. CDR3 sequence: CASSPRDRQYEQYF. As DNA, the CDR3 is TGCGCCAGCAGCCCCCGGGACAGGCAATACGAGCAGTACTTC.

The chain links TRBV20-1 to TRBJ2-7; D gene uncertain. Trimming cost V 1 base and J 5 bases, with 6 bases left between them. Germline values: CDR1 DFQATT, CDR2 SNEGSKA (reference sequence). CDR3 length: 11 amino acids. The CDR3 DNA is TGCAGTGCTAGAGTCCAGGACGAGCAGTACTTC. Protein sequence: CSARVQDEQYF.

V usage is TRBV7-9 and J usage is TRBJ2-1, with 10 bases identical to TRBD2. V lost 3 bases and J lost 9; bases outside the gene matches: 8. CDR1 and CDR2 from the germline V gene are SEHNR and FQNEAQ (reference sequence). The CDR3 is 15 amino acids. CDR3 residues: CASSLGSGRAGEQFF. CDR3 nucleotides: TGTGCCAGCAGCTTGGGGAGCGGGAGGGCGGGTGAGCAGTTCTTC.

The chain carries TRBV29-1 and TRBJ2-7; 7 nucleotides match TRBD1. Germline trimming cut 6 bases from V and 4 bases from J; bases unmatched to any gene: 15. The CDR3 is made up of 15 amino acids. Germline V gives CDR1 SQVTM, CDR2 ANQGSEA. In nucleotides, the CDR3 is TGCAGCGTAACTCTGGGACAGACCGCAAGGTACGAGCAGTACTTC. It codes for CSVTLGQTARYEQYF.

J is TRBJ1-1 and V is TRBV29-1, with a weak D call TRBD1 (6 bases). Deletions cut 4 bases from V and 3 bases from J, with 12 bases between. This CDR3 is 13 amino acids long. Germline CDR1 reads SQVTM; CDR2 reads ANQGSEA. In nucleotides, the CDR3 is TGCAGCGTTGGGGGGGCGAAGGACACTGAAGCTTTCTTT. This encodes CSVGGAKDTEAFF.

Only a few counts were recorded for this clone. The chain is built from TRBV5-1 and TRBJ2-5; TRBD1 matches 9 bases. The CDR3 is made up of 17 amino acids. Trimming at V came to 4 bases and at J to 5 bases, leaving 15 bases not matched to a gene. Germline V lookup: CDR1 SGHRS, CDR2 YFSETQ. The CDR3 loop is CASSLSGTGFSGETQYF. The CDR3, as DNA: TGCGCCAGCAGCCTCTCGGGGACAGGGTTTTCAGGGGAGACCCAGTACTTC.